The rows below give T cell receptor beta chains drawn from one sample of a study of graft-versus-host responses after intestinal transplantation. Some clones are missing from TCRdb's copy, which holds only in-frame ones; the method was immunoSEQ multiplex PCR. The table includes about 40,000 clones, roughly 91% detected once. This specimen was PBMCs, taken 260 to 270 days after transplant. The source of these receptors is a human patient who received an intestinal transplant, so some T cells may come from the graft donor. Both conserved end residues are part of each CDR3. D genes are given only for firm matches. Rows give clone size only sometimes, using once, few, many, or a class for an expanded clone.

j_call clone_size d_call v_call cdr3_length cdr3_nt cdr3_aa
TRBJ1-5 NA NA TRBV15 12 TGTGCCACCAGCGGTCTTTTACAGCCCCAGCATTTT CATSGLLQPQHF
TRBJ2-1 NA NA TRBV9 13 TGTGCCAGCAGCGTAGACAGGGACAATGAGCAGTTCTTC CASSVDRDNEQFF
TRBJ1-5 NA TRBD1 TRBV10-1 18 TGCGCCAGCGCTAAAAGGGACAGTCCACGTTATAGCAATCAGCCCCAGCATTTT CASAKRDSPRYSNQPQHF
TRBJ2-3 NA NA TRBV11-2 13 TGTGCCAGCAGCTTAGATAGGCAAGACACGCAGTATTTT CASSLDRQDTQYF
TRBJ1-1 NA NA TRBV28 14 TGTGCCAGCAGTCCGCCGGGGGCGAACACTGAAGCTTTCTTT CASSPPGANTEAFF
TRBJ2-3 once TRBD1 TRBV5-1 15 TGCGCCAGCACCCATTCGGGACAGCGCACAGATACGCAGTATTTT CASTHSGQRTDTQYF
TRBJ2-1 NA NA TRBV7-5 22 TGTGTCAGAAGCTTAGTCGGGAACCGGGACGCCCGAGCCCCGAGCTCCTACAATGAGCAGTTCTTC CVRSLVGNRDARAPSSYNEQFF
TRBJ1-3 NA NA TRBV19 12 TGTGCCAGTCGGGGTCGTGGAAACACCATATATTTT CASRGRGNTIYF
TRBJ2-1 NA TRBD2 TRBV18 15 TGTGCCAGCTCACCGAGCGGGGTTTCGGGCAATGAGCAGTTCTTC CASSPSGVSGNEQFF
TRBJ1-2 few NA TRBV10-2 17 TGCGCCAGCAGTGAGCCACGAAAGACAGCATATAACTATGGCTACACCTTC CASSEPRKTAYNYGYTF
TRBJ2-1 NA TRBD2 TRBV4-2 17 TGTGCCAGCAGCCCGCAGCTTCTTAGCGGGGTGTCCAATGAGCAGTTCTTC CASSPQLLSGVSNEQFF
TRBJ2-5 NA NA TRBV27 11 TGTGCCAGCGGCCTAGGGGAGTCCCAGTACTTC CASGLGESQYF
TRBJ1-5 once NA TRBV7-8 13 TGTGCCAGCGGGGGCCAAGGGGGTCAGCCCCAGCATTTT CASGGQGGQPQHF
TRBJ2-7 NA NA TRBV6-1 14 TGTGCCAGCAGACCCCGGGACACCGCCTACGAGCAGTACTTC CASRPRDTAYEQYF
TRBJ2-5 NA NA TRBV27 14 TGTGCCAGCAGTTTACGTGGGGCTGGGGAGACCCAGTACTTC CASSLRGAGETQYF
TRBJ1-2 NA TRBD1 TRBV6-1 13 TGTGCCAGCAGTGAAGCACAGGGGGGGACAGGCACCTTC CASSEAQGGTGTF
TRBJ2-1 NA NA TRBV1 15 TGCACCAGCACAGACTTGGGTTTTTCTCGGGATGAGCAGTTCTTC CTSTDLGFSRDEQFF
TRBJ2-3 once NA TRBV6-4 13 TGTGCCAGCAGCCAGGGTCCCACAGATACGCAGTATTTT CASSQGPTDTQYF
TRBJ2-1 NA NA TRBV6-5 15 TGTGCCAGCAGTTACTCGGGGCAGGGCCTGACCCCGCAGTTCTTC CASSYSGQGLTPQFF
TRBJ1-2 NA NA TRBV7-8 15 TGTGCCAGCAGCAGTACAGGCCTGGGAAACTATGGCTACACCTTC CASSSTGLGNYGYTF
TRBJ2-5 NA NA TRBV6-5 15 TGTGCCAGCAGTTACTCAACGGGTTTGCAAGAGACCCAGTACTTC CASSYSTGLQETQYF
TRBJ1-1 NA NA TRBV5-1 12 TGCGCCAGCAGCTCGATGACAGATGAAGCTTTCTTT CASSSMTDEAFF
TRBJ1-6 NA NA TRBV6-5 14 TGTGCCAGCAGTTACAAAGGGGACCTGTCACCCCTCCACTTT CASSYKGDLSPLHF
TRBJ2-1 few TRBD2 TRBV30 13 TGTGCCTGGACTAGCGGGGGGGACAATGAGCAGTTCTTC CAWTSGGDNEQFF
TRBJ2-7 NA TRBD2 TRBV7-2 18 TGTGCCAGCAGCTTCCTATCCGGGACTAGCGGTCCTTCAGACGAGCAGTACTTC CASSFLSGTSGPSDEQYF
TRBJ2-7 NA NA TRBV6-6 14 TGTGCCAGCACTCAAATTGACGGAGCCTACGAGCAGTACTTC CASTQIDGAYEQYF
TRBJ1-1 NA TRBD1 TRBV9 17 TGTGCCAGCAGCGCCCAGGACAGGGGCCCCCGTGAGACTGAAGCTTTCTTT CASSAQDRGPRETEAFF
TRBJ1-2 NA NA TRBV19 14 TGTGCCAGTAGTATATATCCAGGCCCATTGGGCTACACCTTC CASSIYPGPLGYTF
TRBJ2-7 NA NA TRBV6-4 14 TGTGCCAGCAGTCCCCGGGACAAAGGCTACGAGCAGTACTTC CASSPRDKGYEQYF
TRBJ2-1 NA TRBD2 TRBV13 15 TGTGCCAGCAGCTTAGAATGGGAGGGGCACAATGAGCAGTTCTTC CASSLEWEGHNEQFF
TRBJ1-3 few NA TRBV4-1 15 TGCGCCAGCAGCCAAGACAAGAGCTCTGGAAACACCATATATTTT CASSQDKSSGNTIYF
TRBJ2-3 NA NA TRBV7-9 13 TGTGCCAGCAGCAAAAGCTATGCAGATACGCAGTATTTT CASSKSYADTQYF
TRBJ2-1 NA NA TRBV4-1 15 TGCGCCAGCAGCCAAGATACGGCGAGGGGCAATGAGCAGTTCTTC CASSQDTARGNEQFF
TRBJ1-2 NA NA TRBV4-2 14 TGTGCCAGCAGGCAGAAACTAGGCCCCTATGGCTACACCTTC CASRQKLGPYGYTF
TRBJ2-7 once TRBD1 TRBV9 16 TGTGCCAGCAGCCCCCTTGCGGGACAGGGGACCTACGAGCAGTACTTC CASSPLAGQGTYEQYF
TRBJ2-3 once TRBD1 TRBV2 15 TGTGCCAGACACCTCAGACAGGGAGTCACAGATACGCAGTATTTT CARHLRQGVTDTQYF
TRBJ2-1 NA NA TRBV4-1 14 TGCGCCAGCAGCCAAGGGTGGACCTACAATGAGCAGTTCTTC CASSQGWTYNEQFF
TRBJ2-3 NA TRBD2 TRBV2 19 TGTGCCAGCAGTGAAGCGGGGGGGAGCAAAACTTTACGCACAGATACGCAGTATTTT CASSEAGGSKTLRTDTQYF
TRBJ2-5 NA NA TRBV9 16 TGTGCCAGCAGCGTAGGTGGCGGGGCCTTCCAAGAGACCCAGTACTTC CASSVGGGAFQETQYF
TRBJ2-7 few NA TRBV6-5 15 TGTGCCAGCAGTTACGGTCGGAAGAGCTCCTACGAGCAGTACTTC CASSYGRKSSYEQYF
TRBJ2-2 NA TRBD2 TRBV19 16 TGTGCCAGTAGTCCCGTGGGGACTACTAACACCGGGGAGCTGTTTTTT CASSPVGTTNTGELFF
TRBJ2-1 NA NA TRBV11-3 11 TGTGCCAGCAGCTTTTACAATGAGCAGTTCTTC CASSFYNEQFF
TRBJ1-2 NA TRBD1 TRBV2 13 TGTGCCAGCAGCCCCAGGACAGGGGTTGGCTACACCTTC CASSPRTGVGYTF
TRBJ1-4 once NA TRBV5-6 12 TGTGCCAGCAGCTTGGGAGGTTATGAACTGTTTTTT CASSLGGYELFF
TRBJ2-3 NA NA TRBV19 15 TGTGCCAGTAGTGCCAGGACAGATTACACAGATACGCAGTATTTT CASSARTDYTDTQYF
TRBJ2-5 NA NA TRBV6-1 13 TGTGCCAGCAGTGAAGGACAAAAAGAGACCCAGTACTTC CASSEGQKETQYF
TRBJ2-3 NA NA TRBV11-1 16 TGTGCCAGCAGCTTAGAAGGCCTCGAATCCACAGATACGCAGTATTTT CASSLEGLESTDTQYF
TRBJ2-2 NA NA TRBV6-1 13 TGTGCCAGCAGTGAAGTGGGGCCCGGGGAGCTGTTTTTT CASSEVGPGELFF
TRBJ1-1 NA NA TRBV2 12 TGTGCCAGCGGGGAAGAGTCGACTGAAGCTTTCTTT CASGEESTEAFF
TRBJ1-5 NA TRBD1 TRBV19 17 TGTGCCAGTCGACAACCCCTTAGGACAGGGAACAATCAGCCCCAGCATTTT CASRQPLRTGNNQPQHF
TRBJ2-5 NA TRBD1 TRBV28 15 TGTGCCAGCAGTCTCCTGACAGGGGGCGAGGAGACCCAGTACTTC CASSLLTGGEETQYF
TRBJ2-7 NA TRBD1 TRBV11-2 17 TGTGCCAGCAGCTTAAAGACCGGGACAGGGCCTTCCTACGAGCAGTACTTC CASSLKTGTGPSYEQYF